This TCR beta chain was retrieved from a study of blood T cell repertoires in COVID-19. CDR1 is SGHRS and CDR2 is YFSETQ in the germline V gene. This CDR3 has 12 amino acids. V was pared by 2 bases and J by 9 bases, with 9 bases between. Sequenced by immunoSEQ multiplex PCR; TCRdb stores in-frame clones only, minus some. The data show roughly 160,000 clones, roughly 78% seen once. The sample comprised PBMCs or T cells enriched from blood (not recorded which). The chain is built from TRBV5-1 and TRBJ2-1; D possibly corresponds to TRBD1 (6 bases). This sequence was found in a woman between 70 and 85 years old in a cohort exposed to, infected with or recovered from COVID-19 (not recorded which). The CDR3 sequence: CASSLQGSEQFF. The CDR3 DNA follows: TGCGCCAGCAGCTTACAGGGTTCTGAGCAGTTCTTC.